This T cell receptor (beta chain) was sequenced for a study of OX40 agonist ivuxolimab in advanced cancers. The CDR3 extends over 15 amino acids. V shed 0 bases and J 4 bases; nucleotides not matched to a gene: 5. Germline-derived CDR1 and CDR2 are MGHRA and YSYEKL. Regarding the study as a whole: Certain nonresponding patients likewise had low normalized T-cell clonal expansion. Clonal expansion by week 6 occurred in CD4+ and CD8+ blood T cells (at 0.1 to 3.0 mg/kg).

This clone was detected a few times. Its antigen is not identified. The table came from immunoSEQ multiplex PCR; TCRdb's copy has only in-frame clones and leaves some out. This sample has some 19,000 clones, with roughly 71% found just once. The specimen comprised CD4+ or CD8+ T cells sorted from blood, sampled in a trial of the OX40 agonist ivuxolimab. The receptor comes from an adult with an advanced solid tumor such as melanoma, head and neck, liver or kidney cancer. This sequence joins TRBV4-1 and TRBJ1-2, with 7 positions matching TRBD1. The CDR3: CASSQEDRVTYGYTF. CDR3 DNA sequence: TGCGCCAGCAGCCAAGAAGACAGGGTCACCTATGGCTACACCTTC.